Reported below is one T cell receptor (beta chain). This entry comes from a study of blood T cell repertoires in COVID-19. The CDR3 spans 16 residues. Trimming cost V 4 bases and J 2 bases; bases outside gene matches: 3. CDR1 and CDR2 from the germline V gene are SEHNR and FQNEAQ (reference sequence). TCRdb's table, derived via immunoSEQ multiplex PCR, lists solely in-frame clones and lacks some. The sample holds fewer than 450,000 clones, approximately 90% seen once. This chain uses TRBV7-9 with TRBJ2-1; 12 bases align to TRBD1. The sequence came from a woman between 18 and 30 years old who had recovered from COVID-19. The source material was PBMCs or T cells enriched from blood (not recorded which). The CDR3 nucleotides are TGTGCCAGCAGCTGGGGGACAGGGGGCGCCTACAATGAGCAGTTCTTC. Protein: CASSWGTGGAYNEQFF. The full variable domain, its missing parts supplied by reference TRBV7-9 and TRBJ2-1, is DTGVSQNPRHKITKRGQNVTFRCDPISEHNRLYWYRQTLGQGPEFLTYFQNEAQLEKSRLLSDRFSAERPKGSFSTLEIQRTEQGDSAMYLCASSWGTGGAYNEQFFGPGTRLTVL.